Listed below are T cell receptor beta chains from one sample, sequenced in a study of T cell repertoires and HLA-DP antigens. Sequencing was performed with immunoSEQ multiplex PCR; in TCRdb, only in-frame clones are kept and a portion is missing. The sample yields about 120,000 clones, 90% to 95% seen once. These receptors have no known antigen. The material sequenced was CD4+ T cells from PBMCs. The receptors were sampled from a woman younger than 30 in good health and CMV-seronegative. Each CDR3 is given with its conserved first and last residue. D genes are given only for firm matches. Rows may omit the clone size; those that give it use once, few, many or a size class.

j_call v_call d_call clone_size cdr3_aa cdr3_nt
TRBJ2-7 TRBV2 TRBD2 NA CASSERAGLAGVEQYF TGTGCCAGCAGTGAAAGAGCGGGACTAGCGGGAGTCGAGCAGTACTTC
TRBJ2-7 TRBV7-9 NA NA CASSFGAGKTYEQYF TGTGCCAGCAGCTTCGGGGCAGGGAAGACATACGAGCAGTACTTC
TRBJ2-1 TRBV5-1 NA few CASSFGELYNEQFF TGCGCCAGCAGCTTCGGGGAACTCTACAATGAGCAGTTCTTC
TRBJ1-2 TRBV4-3 TRBD1 NA CASSRQETGGEGYTF TGCGCCAGCAGCCGACAGGAGACAGGGGGCGAAGGCTACACCTTC
TRBJ2-3 TRBV5-4 TRBD2 NA CAIQTSGATDTQYF TGTGCCATCCAGACTAGCGGGGCCACAGATACGCAGTATTTT
TRBJ2-3 TRBV7-9 TRBD2 NA CASNLGTSVSSDTQYF TGTGCCAGCAACCTGGGGACTAGCGTTTCTTCAGATACGCAGTATTTT
TRBJ1-2 TRBV28 TRBD1 NA CASSITRTGGDGYTF TGTGCCAGCAGTATTACCCGGACAGGTGGGGATGGCTACACCTTC
TRBJ1-1 TRBV6-5 TRBD1 NA CASRRQGNTEAFF TGTGCCAGCAGACGACAGGGGAACACTGAAGCTTTCTTT
TRBJ2-5 TRBV4-2 NA NA CASSLEGGPPQETQYF TGTGCCAGCAGCCTCGAGGGGGGACCCCCCCAAGAGACCCAGTACTTC
TRBJ2-1 TRBV19 TRBD2 NA CASSIGLADSYNEQFF TGTGCCAGTAGTATAGGACTAGCGGACTCCTACAATGAGCAGTTCTTC
TRBJ2-7 TRBV5-1 TRBD1 NA CASSPQDRDHEQYF TGCGCCAGCAGCCCCCAGGACAGGGACCACGAGCAGTACTTC
TRBJ2-7 TRBV9 TRBD2 NA CASSTSAGSSYEQYF TGTGCCAGCAGCACCTCAGCGGGAAGCTCCTACGAGCAGTACTTC
TRBJ1-2 TRBV4-2 TRBD1 NA CASSQDRRQGAYGYTF TGTGCCAGCAGCCAAGACCGTCGACAGGGGGCCTATGGCTACACCTTC
TRBJ2-7 TRBV7-9 NA NA CASSLVRISYEQYF TGTGCCAGCAGCTTAGTGCGGATCTCCTACGAGCAGTACTTC
TRBJ2-5 TRBV4-1 TRBD2 NA CASSQGLRTRGETQYF TGCGCCAGCAGCCAAGGTCTTCGGACTAGAGGAGAGACCCAGTACTTC
TRBJ2-3 TRBV10-1 NA NA CASRAPPRGSNTDTQYF TGCGCCAGCAGGGCCCCCCCTAGGGGAAGTAACACAGATACGCAGTATTTT
TRBJ2-1 TRBV7-3 NA NA CASSFQSSASYNEQFF TGTGCCAGCAGCTTCCAATCCTCGGCATCCTACAATGAGCAGTTCTTC
TRBJ1-2 TRBV18 NA few CASSPPLLDYGYTF TGTGCCAGCTCACCTCCCTTACTTGACTATGGCTACACCTTC
TRBJ1-2 TRBV4-1 TRBD1 NA CASSQSPRRDRNGYTF TGCGCCAGCAGCCAAAGCCCTAGAAGGGACAGAAATGGCTACACCTTC
TRBJ1-5 TRBV10-1 NA NA CASSPLGQAFNQPQHF TGCGCCAGCAGCCCCTTGGGGCAGGCGTTTAATCAGCCCCAGCATTTT
TRBJ2-7 TRBV6-7 NA NA CASSYQTDYEQYF TGTGCCAGCAGTTACCAGACAGACTACGAGCAGTACTTC
TRBJ2-2 TRBV14 TRBD2 NA CASSLRGSGPIYTGELFF TGTGCCAGCAGCCTACGCGGTAGCGGGCCAATTTACACCGGGGAGCTGTTTTTT
TRBJ1-2 TRBV7-3 TRBD1 NA CASSIQGGSYGYTF TGTGCCAGCAGCATACAGGGGGGCAGCTATGGCTACACCTTC
TRBJ2-7 TRBV11-2 NA NA CASSLINMGEQYF TGTGCCAGCAGCTTAATCAACATGGGCGAGCAGTACTTC
TRBJ2-3 TRBV28 NA NA CASSLLVVADTQYF TGTGCCAGCAGTTTGCTAGTGGTAGCAGATACGCAGTATTTT
TRBJ1-2 TRBV4-1 NA NA CASSQDLDIPNYGYTF TGCGCCAGCAGCCAAGACTTGGACATACCTAACTATGGCTACACCTTC
TRBJ1-1 TRBV5-6 TRBD1 NA CASSLWPRGRGPMNTEAFF TGTGCCAGCAGCTTGTGGCCGAGGGGAAGGGGGCCTATGAACACTGAAGCTTTCTTT
TRBJ1-5 TRBV6-6 TRBD1 NA CASSYRTGHSNQPQHF TGTGCCAGCAGTTACAGGACAGGCCATAGCAATCAGCCCCAGCATTTT
TRBJ2-3 TRBV5-1 TRBD2 NA CATSGTSGRDTQYF TGCGCCACCTCCGGGACTAGCGGGAGGGATACGCAGTATTTT
TRBJ1-1 TRBV4-1 NA NA CASSQTTGLNTEAFF TGCGCCAGCAGCCAGACGACAGGCCTGAACACTGAAGCTTTCTTT
TRBJ1-2 TRBV29-1 NA NA CSVHVSSPLGYTF TGCAGCGTTCACGTTTCCTCGCCCCTTGGCTACACCTTC
TRBJ2-1 TRBV19 NA NA CASSIGVEQFF TGTGCCAGTAGTATCGGGGTTGAGCAGTTCTTC
TRBJ2-1 TRBV7-2 TRBD1 NA CASSPGTGGTNEQFF TGTGCCAGCAGCCCGGGGACAGGGGGAACTAATGAGCAGTTCTTC
TRBJ2-6 TRBV6-5 NA NA CASSLGFSGANVLTF TGTGCCAGCAGTCTTGGCTTCTCTGGGGCCAACGTCCTGACTTTC
TRBJ2-6 TRBV7-9 TRBD1 NA CASSTPGQGAIGANVLTF TGTGCCAGCAGCACACCGGGACAGGGGGCTATTGGGGCCAACGTCCTGACTTTC
TRBJ2-3 TRBV6-6 NA once CASSPSPSTDTQYF TGTGCCAGCAGTCCTTCGCCTAGCACAGATACGCAGTATTTT
TRBJ1-2 TRBV11-1 TRBD1 NA CASSTRTGMVYGYTF TGTGCCAGCAGCACCCGGACAGGCATGGTGTATGGCTACACCTTC
TRBJ2-7 TRBV15 NA NA CATSRSWDTREYF TGTGCCACCAGCAGATCTTGGGACACCCGTGAGTACTTC
TRBJ1-3 TRBV4-1 NA many CASSQGRLETRNTIYF TGCGCCAGCAGCCAAGGAAGACTGGAGACAAGAAACACCATATATTTT
TRBJ2-2 TRBV5-1 NA NA CASSLAEGDGTGELFF TGCGCCAGCAGCTTGGCAGAGGGTGACGGAACCGGGGAGCTGTTTTTT
TRBJ1-5 TRBV11-2 NA NA CASSHPWGGLQPQHF TGTGCCAGCAGTCACCCCTGGGGGGGACTTCAGCCCCAGCATTTT
TRBJ2-2 TRBV23-1 TRBD1 NA CARHPPGGGTGELFF TGCGCCCGCCACCCCCCAGGGGGCGGCACCGGGGAGCTGTTTTTT
TRBJ1-5 TRBV4-1 NA once CASSHRDRINQPQHF TGCGCCAGCAGCCACAGAGACAGGATCAATCAGCCCCAGCATTTT
TRBJ1-3 TRBV6-1 NA NA CATSGNTIYF TGTGCCACCTCTGGAAACACCATATATTTT
TRBJ2-1 TRBV18 TRBD1 NA CASSPPTGGYEQFF TGTGCCAGCTCACCACCGACAGGGGGCTATGAGCAGTTCTTC
TRBJ2-5 TRBV6-6 TRBD1 NA CASSRDSLVPKETQYF TGTGCCAGCAGTAGGGACAGCCTCGTGCCGAAAGAGACCCAGTACTTC
TRBJ1-3 TRBV18 NA NA CASSPLDIFSGNTIYF TGTGCCAGCTCACCACTAGACATATTCTCTGGAAACACCATATATTTT
TRBJ2-1 TRBV7-3 NA NA CASSPQTGWRGEQFF TGTGCCAGCAGCCCACAGACAGGCTGGCGAGGGGAGCAGTTCTTC
TRBJ1-1 TRBV27 TRBD1 NA CASSPRTGGRSTEAFF TGTGCCAGCAGTCCGCGTACAGGGGGCAGGTCAACTGAAGCTTTCTTT
TRBJ2-2 TRBV27 NA NA CASSLSRQNTGELFF TGTGCCAGCAGTTTATCGCGGCAGAACACCGGGGAGCTGTTTTTT
TRBJ2-5 TRBV7-9 NA NA CASSLDLGNQETQYF TGTGCCAGCAGCTTAGACTTGGGGAACCAAGAGACCCAGTACTTC